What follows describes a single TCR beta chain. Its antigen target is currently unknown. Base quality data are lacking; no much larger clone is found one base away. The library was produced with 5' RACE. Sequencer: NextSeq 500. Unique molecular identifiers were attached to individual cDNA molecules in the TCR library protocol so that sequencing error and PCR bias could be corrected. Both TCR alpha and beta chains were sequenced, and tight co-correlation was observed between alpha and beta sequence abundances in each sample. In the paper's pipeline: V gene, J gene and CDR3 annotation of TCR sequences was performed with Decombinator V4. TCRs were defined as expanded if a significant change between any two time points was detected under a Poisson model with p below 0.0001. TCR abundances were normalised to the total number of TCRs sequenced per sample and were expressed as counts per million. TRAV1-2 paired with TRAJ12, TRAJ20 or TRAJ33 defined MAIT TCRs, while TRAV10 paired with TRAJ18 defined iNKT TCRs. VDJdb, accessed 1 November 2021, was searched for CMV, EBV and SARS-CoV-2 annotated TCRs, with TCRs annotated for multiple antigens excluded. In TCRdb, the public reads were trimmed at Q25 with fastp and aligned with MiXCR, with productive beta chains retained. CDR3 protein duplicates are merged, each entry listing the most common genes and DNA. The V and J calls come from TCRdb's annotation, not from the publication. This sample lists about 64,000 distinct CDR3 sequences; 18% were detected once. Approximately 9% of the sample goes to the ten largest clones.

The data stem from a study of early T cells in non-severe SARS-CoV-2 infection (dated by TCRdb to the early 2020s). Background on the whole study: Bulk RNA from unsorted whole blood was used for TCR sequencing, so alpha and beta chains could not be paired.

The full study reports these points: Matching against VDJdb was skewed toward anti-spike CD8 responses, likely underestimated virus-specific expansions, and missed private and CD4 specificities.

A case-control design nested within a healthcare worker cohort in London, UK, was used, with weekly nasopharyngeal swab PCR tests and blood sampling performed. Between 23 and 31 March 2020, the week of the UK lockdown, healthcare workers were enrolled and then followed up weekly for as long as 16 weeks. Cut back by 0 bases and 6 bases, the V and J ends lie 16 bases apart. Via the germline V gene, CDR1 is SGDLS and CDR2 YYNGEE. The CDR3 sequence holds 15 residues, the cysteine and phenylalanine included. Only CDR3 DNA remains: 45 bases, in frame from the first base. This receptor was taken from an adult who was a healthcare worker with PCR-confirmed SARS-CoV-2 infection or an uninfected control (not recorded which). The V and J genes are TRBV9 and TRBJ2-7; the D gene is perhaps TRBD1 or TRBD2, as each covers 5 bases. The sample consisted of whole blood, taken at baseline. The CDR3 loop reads CASSVATGAPLEQYF. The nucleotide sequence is TGTGCCAGCAGCGTAGCTACCGGGGCCCCGCTCGAGCAGTACTTC.